This entry lists 10 T cell receptor beta chains sequenced from one sample in a study of shared clonotypes between healthy human individuals. The naive CD8 subset, CD45RO-negative cells positively selected for CCR7, excluded terminally differentiated effector memory CD45RA+ cells. The method was immunoSEQ multiplex PCR; TCRdb's version includes in-frame clones alone and lacks a portion of them. The profile shows around 1,900,000 clones, just under 95% of them singletons. Material for sequencing was naive CD8+ T cells from PBMCs. The receptors come from a young man in good health. Some clones in this sample may be carry-over from other donors' samples.

The chain is built from TRBV27 and TRBJ2-3, with no clear D. Trimming removed 5 bases at V and 0 bases at J, with 12 bases between. CDR1 and CDR2 (germline): MNHEY, SMNVEV (reference sequence). This CDR3 contains 15 residues. CDR3 DNA sequence: TGTGCCAGCAGTCCCCTGGTTCTTAGCACAGATACGCAGTATTTT. This codes for CASSPLVLSTDTQYF.

The V call is TRBV4-2, the J call TRBJ1-2; 8 nucleotides match TRBD1. CDR3 size: 16 residues. Per the germline V gene, CDR1 is LGHNA and CDR2 is YNFKEQ. V dropped 2 bases and J dropped 6; count of bases not matched to a gene: 11. CDR3 DNA sequence: TGTGCCAGCAGCCAAACCTCAAGTCCAGGGGGCGATGGCTACACCTTC. It codes for CASSQTSSPGGDGYTF.

Turning to this clone: Other DNA sequences in the same sample also yield this CDR3. The chain uses TRBV5-4 and TRBJ2-1; a possible D gene is TRBD2 (6 bases). CDR1 and CDR2 from the germline V gene are SGHNT and YYREEE (reference sequence). There are 15 residues in the CDR3. V dropped 4 bases and J dropped 0 bases, with 11 bases sitting between them. CDR3 DNA sequence: TGTGCCAGCAGCGCCCGGGGGAGCTCCTACAATGAGCAGTTCTTC. Translating it yields CASSARGSSYNEQFF.

This chain joins TRBV30 and TRBJ1-2, with 8 bases lining up with TRBD1. The CDR3 is 14 residues long. Germline-derived CDR1 and CDR2 are GTSNPN and SVGIG (reference sequence). The trim removed 3 bases at V and 4 bases at J, leaving 7 bases unmatched. CDR3: CAWSYGTGSYGYTF. CDR3 nucleotide sequence: TGTGCCTGGAGCTATGGGACAGGCTCCTATGGCTACACCTTC.

In its sample, this clone was seen a few times. In DNA form, the CDR3 reads TGCGCCAGCACGTCCTCCTTGAACACTGAAGCTTTCTTT. Protein: CASTSSLNTEAFF. The chain employs TRBV10-2 and TRBJ1-1; no firm D call. Germline V gene lookup returns CDR1 WSHSY and CDR2 SAAADI. The length of the CDR3 is 13 residues. The V and J ends lost 7 bases and 0 bases respectively, with 9 bases between them.

V is TRBV10-2 and J is TRBJ2-7, with TRBD2 identical over 13 bases. V lost 8 bases, J lost 6 bases, and 7 bases stayed unmatched. Germline V lookup: CDR1 WSHSY, CDR2 SAAADI. This CDR3 contains 14 residues. The CDR3 sequence is CASGTSGTRGEQYF. The CDR3 DNA is TGCGCCAGCGGGACTAGCGGGACCCGGGGCGAGCAGTACTTC.

This rearrangement joins TRBV5-8 to TRBJ2-1; 7 positions match TRBD2. Germline values: CDR1 SGHTS, CDR2 YDEGEE. The CDR3 sequence is 15 residues long. V shed 3 bases, J shed 7 bases, and the junction held 10 bases outside the gene matches. The CDR3 spells CASSSTGTNPNEQFF. In nucleotides, the CDR3 is TGTGCCAGCAGCTCCACCGGGACTAATCCGAATGAGCAGTTCTTC.

V and J are TRBV10-2 and TRBJ2-1; D gene uncertain. Trimming left V 7 bases short and J 6 bases short, with 10 bases between. The CDR3 length is 12 residues. The germline V gene has CDR1 WSHSY and CDR2 SAAADI. The CDR3 protein is CASMTYLNEQFF. The DNA for the CDR3 is TGCGCCAGCATGACCTATCTCAATGAGCAGTTCTTC.

V usage is TRBV7-9 and J usage is TRBJ2-1; D is unresolved. Trimming stripped 1 base from V and 1 base from J, with 8 bases between. This CDR3 comprises 15 residues. Germline CDR1 SEHNR, CDR2 FQNEAQ (reference sequence). Here the CDR3 DNA reads TGTGCCAGCAGCTTAGGGGTTACGTCCTACAATGAGCAGTTCTTC. Protein product: CASSLGVTSYNEQFF.

V gene TRBV19 combines with J gene TRBJ1-4, with TRBD1 matching 7 bases. Germline V gives CDR1 LNHDA, CDR2 SQIVND (reference sequence). The ends lost 11 bases at V and 4 bases at J; junction bases unmatched: 10. The CDR3 extends over 14 amino acids. CDR3 DNA sequence: TGTGCCCGCCGATCCGGGACAGTTAATGAAAAACTGTTTTTT. It translates to CARRSGTVNEKLFF.